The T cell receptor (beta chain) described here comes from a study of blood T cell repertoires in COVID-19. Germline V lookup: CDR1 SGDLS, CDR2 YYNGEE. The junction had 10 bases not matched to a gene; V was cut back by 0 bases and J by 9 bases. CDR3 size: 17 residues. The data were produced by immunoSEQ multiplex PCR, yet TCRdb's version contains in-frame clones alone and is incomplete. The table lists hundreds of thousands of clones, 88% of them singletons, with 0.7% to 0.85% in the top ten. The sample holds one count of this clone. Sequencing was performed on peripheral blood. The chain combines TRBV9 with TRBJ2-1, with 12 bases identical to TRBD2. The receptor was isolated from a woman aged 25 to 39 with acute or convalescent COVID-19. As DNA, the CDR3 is TGTGCCAGCAGCGTAGACAGACTAGCGGGAGATTTCAGTGAGCAGTTCTTC. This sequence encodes CASSVDRLAGDFSEQFF.